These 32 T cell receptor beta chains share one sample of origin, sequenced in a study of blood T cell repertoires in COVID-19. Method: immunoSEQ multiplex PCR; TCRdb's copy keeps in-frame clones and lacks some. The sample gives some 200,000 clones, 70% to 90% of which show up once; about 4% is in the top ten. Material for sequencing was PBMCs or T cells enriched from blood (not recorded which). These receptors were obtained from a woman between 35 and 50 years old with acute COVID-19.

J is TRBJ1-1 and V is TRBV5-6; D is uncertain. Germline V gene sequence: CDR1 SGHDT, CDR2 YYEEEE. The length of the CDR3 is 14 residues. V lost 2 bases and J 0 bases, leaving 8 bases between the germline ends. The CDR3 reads CASSFPTLNTEAFF. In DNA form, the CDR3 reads TGTGCCAGCAGCTTTCCGACACTGAACACTGAAGCTTTCTTT.

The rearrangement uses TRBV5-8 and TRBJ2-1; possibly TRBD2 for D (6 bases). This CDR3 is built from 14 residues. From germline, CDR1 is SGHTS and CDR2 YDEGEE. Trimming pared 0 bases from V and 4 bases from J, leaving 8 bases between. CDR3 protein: CASSLERGYNEQFF. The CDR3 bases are TGTGCCAGCAGCTTGGAACGGGGGTACAATGAGCAGTTCTTC.

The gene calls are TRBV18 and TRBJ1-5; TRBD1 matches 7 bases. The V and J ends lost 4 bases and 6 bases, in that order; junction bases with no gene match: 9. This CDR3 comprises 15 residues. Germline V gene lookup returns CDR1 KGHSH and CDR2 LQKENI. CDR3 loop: CASSHRGQDGQPQHF. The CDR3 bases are TGTGCCAGCTCACACAGGGGCCAGGATGGTCAGCCCCAGCATTTT.

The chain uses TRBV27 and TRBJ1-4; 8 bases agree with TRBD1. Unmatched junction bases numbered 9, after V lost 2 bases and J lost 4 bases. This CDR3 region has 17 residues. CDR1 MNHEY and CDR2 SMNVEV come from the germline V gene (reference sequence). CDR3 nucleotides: TGTGCCAGCAGTTTAAGGGCCCTTGGACAGGGTAATGAAAAACTGTTTTTT. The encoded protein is CASSLRALGQGNEKLFF.

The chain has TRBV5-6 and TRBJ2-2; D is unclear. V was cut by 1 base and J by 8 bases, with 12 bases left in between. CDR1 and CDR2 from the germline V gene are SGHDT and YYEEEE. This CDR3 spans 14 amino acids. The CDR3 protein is CASSLSQDLGELFF. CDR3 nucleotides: TGTGCCAGCAGCTTGTCCCAGGATCTTGGGGAGCTGTTTTTT.

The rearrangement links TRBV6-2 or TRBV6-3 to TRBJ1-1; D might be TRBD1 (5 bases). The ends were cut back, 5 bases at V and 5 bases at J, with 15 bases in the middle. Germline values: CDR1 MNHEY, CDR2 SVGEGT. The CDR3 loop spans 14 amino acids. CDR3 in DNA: TGTGCCAGCAGTCCCAATACGGGGGGAACTGAAGCTTTCTTT. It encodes CASSPNTGGTEAFF.

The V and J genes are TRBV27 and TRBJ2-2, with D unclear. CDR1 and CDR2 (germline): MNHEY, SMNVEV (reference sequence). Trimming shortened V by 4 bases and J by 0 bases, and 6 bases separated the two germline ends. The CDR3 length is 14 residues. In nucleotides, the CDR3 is TGTGCCAGCAGTTGGGCAGCGAACACCGGGGAGCTGTTTTTT. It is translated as CASSWAANTGELFF.

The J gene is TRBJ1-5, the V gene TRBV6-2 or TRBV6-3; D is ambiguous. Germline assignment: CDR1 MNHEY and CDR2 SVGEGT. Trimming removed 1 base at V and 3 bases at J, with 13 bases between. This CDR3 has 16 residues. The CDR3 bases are TGTGCCAGCAGTTACTTGCTACGGGAGGTCAATCAGCCCCAGCATTTT. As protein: CASSYLLREVNQPQHF.

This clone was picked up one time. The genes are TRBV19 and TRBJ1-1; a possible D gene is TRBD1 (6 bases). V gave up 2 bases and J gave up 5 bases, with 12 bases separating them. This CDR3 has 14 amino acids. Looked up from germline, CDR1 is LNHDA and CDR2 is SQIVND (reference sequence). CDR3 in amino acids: CASSISQGSTEAFF. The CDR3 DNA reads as TGTGCCAGTAGTATATCGCAGGGGTCGACTGAAGCTTTCTTT.

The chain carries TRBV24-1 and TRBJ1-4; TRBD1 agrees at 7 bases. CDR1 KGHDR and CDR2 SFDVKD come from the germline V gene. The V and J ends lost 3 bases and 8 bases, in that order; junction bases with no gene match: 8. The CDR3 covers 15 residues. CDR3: CATSDPTGAREKLFF. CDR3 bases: TGTGCCACCAGTGATCCTACAGGGGCCAGAGAAAAACTGTTTTTT.

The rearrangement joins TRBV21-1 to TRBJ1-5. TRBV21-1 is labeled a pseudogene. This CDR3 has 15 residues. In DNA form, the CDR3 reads TGTGCCAGCAGCAAAAAGCGAGGTAGCAATCAGCCCCAGCATTTT. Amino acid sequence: CASSKKRGSNQPQHF.

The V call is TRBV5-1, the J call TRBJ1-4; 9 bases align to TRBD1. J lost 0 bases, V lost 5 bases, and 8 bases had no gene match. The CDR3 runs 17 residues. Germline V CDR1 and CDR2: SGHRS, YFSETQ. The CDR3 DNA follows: TGCGCCAGCAGTTCGGACAGGGGATCCGCAACTAATGAAAAACTGTTTTTT. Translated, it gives CASSSDRGSATNEKLFF.

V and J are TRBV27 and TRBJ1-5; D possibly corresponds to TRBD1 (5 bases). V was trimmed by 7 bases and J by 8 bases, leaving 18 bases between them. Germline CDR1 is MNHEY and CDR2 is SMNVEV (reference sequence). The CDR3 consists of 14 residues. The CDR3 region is CASKSRGGFEPQHF. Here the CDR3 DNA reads TGTGCCAGCAAATCCCGCGGGGGTTTCGAGCCCCAGCATTTT.

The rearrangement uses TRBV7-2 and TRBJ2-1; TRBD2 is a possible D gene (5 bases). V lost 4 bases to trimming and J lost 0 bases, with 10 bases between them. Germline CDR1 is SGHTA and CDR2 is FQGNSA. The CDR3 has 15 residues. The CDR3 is CASSSFTSSYNEQFF. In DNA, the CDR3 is TGTGCCAGCAGCTCGTTCACTAGCTCCTACAATGAGCAGTTCTTC.

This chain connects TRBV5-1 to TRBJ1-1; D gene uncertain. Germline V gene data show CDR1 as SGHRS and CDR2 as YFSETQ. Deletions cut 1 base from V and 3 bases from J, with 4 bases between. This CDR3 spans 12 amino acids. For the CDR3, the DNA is TGCGCCAGCAGCTTGTCAGACACTGAAGCTTTCTTT. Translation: CASSLSDTEAFF.

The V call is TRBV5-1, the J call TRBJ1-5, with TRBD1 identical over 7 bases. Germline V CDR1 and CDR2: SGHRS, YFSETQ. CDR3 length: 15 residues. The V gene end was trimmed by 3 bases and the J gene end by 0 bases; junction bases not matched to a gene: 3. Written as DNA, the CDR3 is TGCGCCAGCAGCTCTGGGACAGATAGCAATCAGCCCCAGCATTTT. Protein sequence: CASSSGTDSNQPQHF.

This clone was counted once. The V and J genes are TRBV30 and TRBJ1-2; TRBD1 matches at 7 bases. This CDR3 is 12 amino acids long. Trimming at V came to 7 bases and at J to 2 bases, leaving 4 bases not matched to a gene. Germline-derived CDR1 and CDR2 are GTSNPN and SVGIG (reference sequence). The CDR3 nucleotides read TGTGCCTCCGGGACAGAGAACTATGGCTACACCTTC. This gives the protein CASGTENYGYTF. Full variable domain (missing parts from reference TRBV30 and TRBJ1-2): SQTIHQWPATLVQPVGSPLSLECTVEGTSNPNLYWYRQAAGRGLQLLFYSVGIGQISSEVPQNLSASRPQDRQFILSSKKLLLSDSGFYLCASGTENYGYTFGSGTRLTVV.

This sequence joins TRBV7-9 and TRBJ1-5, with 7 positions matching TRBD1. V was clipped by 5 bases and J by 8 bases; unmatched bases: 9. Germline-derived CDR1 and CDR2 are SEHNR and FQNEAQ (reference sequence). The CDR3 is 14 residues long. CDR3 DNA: TGTGCCAGCAGCACTGACAGGGCCGTTGAGCCCCAGCATTTT. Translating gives CASSTDRAVEPQHF.

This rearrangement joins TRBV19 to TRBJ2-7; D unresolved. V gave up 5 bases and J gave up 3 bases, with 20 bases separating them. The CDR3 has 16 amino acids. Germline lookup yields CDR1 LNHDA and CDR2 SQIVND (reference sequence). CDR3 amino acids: CASSGRQGTPGYEQYF. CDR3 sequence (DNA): TGTGCCAGTAGTGGAAGACAAGGTACTCCAGGCTACGAGCAGTACTTC.

The CDR3 DNA sequence: TGTGCCAGCAGCTTTCCAAGGCCGGCAGGGGGACCTAGCTACACCTTC. Amino acid sequence: CASSFPRPAGGPSYTF. The chain couples TRBV7-9 to TRBJ1-2, with 7 bases aligning to TRBD1. The CDR3 length is 16 residues. V shed 3 bases, J shed 9 bases, and the junction held 16 bases outside the gene matches. CDR1 and CDR2 from the germline V gene are SEHNR and FQNEAQ (reference sequence).

The CDR3, as DNA: TGTGCCAGCAGCTTGGTCTGGGGGGGAGGTCAGCCCCAGCATTTT. It specifies CASSLVWGGGQPQHF. V usage is TRBV5-5 and J usage is TRBJ1-5; the D gene is possibly TRBD1 (5 bases). The germline V and J ends were trimmed by 0 bases and 6 bases, with 13 bases remaining between them. Germline V gene sequence: CDR1 SGHKS, CDR2 YYEKEE (reference sequence). CDR3 size: 15 residues.

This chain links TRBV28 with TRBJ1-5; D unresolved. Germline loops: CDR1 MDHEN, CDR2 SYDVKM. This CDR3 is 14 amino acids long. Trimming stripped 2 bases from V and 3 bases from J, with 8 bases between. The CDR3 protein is CASSLPGYNQPQHF. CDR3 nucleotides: TGTGCCAGCAGTTTACCGGGTTACAATCAGCCCCAGCATTTT.

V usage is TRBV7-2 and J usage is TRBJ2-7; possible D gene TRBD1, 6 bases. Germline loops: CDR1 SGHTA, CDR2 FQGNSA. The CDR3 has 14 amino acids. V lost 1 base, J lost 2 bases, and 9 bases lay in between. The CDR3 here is CASSLEGGTYEQYF. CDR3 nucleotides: TGTGCCAGCAGCTTAGAAGGGGGAACCTACGAGCAGTACTTC.

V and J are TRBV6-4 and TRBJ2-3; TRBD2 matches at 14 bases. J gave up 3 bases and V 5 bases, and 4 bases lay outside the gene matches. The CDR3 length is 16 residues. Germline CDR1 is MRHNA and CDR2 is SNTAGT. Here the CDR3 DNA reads TGTGCCAGCAGTCAGACTAGCGGGGGGGCAACAGATACGCAGTATTTT. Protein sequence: CASSQTSGGATDTQYF.

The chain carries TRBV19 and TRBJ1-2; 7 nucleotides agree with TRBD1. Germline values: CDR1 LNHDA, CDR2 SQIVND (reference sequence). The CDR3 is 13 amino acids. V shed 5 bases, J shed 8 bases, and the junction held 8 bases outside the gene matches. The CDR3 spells CASSLQGEVGYTF. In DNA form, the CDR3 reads TGTGCCAGTAGTCTGCAGGGGGAGGTCGGCTACACCTTC.

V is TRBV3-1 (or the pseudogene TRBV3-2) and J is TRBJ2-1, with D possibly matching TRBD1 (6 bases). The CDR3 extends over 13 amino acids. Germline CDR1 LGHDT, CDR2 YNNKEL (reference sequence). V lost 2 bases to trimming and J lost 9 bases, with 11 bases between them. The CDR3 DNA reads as TGTGCCAGCAGCCAAACAGGGTTGGGTGAGCAGTTCTTC. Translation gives CASSQTGLGEQFF.

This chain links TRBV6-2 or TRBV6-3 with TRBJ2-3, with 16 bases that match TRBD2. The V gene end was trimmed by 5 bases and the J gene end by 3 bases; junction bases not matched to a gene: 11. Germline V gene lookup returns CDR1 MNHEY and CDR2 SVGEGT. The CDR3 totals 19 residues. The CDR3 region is CASSALPGLAGGQTDTQYF. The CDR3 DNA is TGTGCCAGCAGTGCGCTCCCGGGACTAGCGGGGGGGCAGACAGATACGCAGTATTTT.

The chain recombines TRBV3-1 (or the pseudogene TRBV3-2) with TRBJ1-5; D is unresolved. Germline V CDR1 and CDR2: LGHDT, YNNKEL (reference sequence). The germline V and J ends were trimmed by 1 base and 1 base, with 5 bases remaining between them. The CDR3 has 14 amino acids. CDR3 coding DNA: TGTGCCAGCAGCCAAGTACGGAGCAATCAGCCCCAGCATTTT. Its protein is CASSQVRSNQPQHF.

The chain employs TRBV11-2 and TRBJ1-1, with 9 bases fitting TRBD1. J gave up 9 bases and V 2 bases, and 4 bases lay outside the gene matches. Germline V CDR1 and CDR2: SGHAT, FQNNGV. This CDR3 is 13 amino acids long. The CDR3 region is CASSLPGTGKAFF. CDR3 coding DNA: TGTGCCAGCAGCTTACCTGGGACAGGGAAAGCTTTCTTT.

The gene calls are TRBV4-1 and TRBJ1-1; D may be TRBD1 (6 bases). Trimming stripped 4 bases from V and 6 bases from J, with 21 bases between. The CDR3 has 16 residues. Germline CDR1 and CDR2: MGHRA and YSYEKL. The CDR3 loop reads CASSPPLKQGRAEAFF. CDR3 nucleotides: TGCGCCAGCAGCCCTCCGTTAAAACAGGGAAGGGCTGAAGCTTTCTTT.

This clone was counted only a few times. In DNA form, the CDR3 reads TGCAGTGCTAGACGGGAAACTGAAGCTTTCTTT. Its translation is CSARRETEAFF. The rearrangement links TRBV20-1 to TRBJ1-1; unclear D gene. CDR3 length: 11 amino acids. V lost 2 bases and J 5 bases, leaving 6 bases between the germline ends. Germline assignment: CDR1 DFQATT and CDR2 SNEGSKA (reference sequence).

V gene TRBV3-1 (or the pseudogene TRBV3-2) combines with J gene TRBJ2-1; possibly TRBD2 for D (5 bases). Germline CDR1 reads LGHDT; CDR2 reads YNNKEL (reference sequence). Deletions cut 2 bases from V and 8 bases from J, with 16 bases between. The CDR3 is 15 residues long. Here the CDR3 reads CASSQTRVIFDEQFF. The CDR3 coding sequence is TGTGCCAGCAGCCAAACTAGAGTTATCTTCGATGAGCAGTTCTTC.